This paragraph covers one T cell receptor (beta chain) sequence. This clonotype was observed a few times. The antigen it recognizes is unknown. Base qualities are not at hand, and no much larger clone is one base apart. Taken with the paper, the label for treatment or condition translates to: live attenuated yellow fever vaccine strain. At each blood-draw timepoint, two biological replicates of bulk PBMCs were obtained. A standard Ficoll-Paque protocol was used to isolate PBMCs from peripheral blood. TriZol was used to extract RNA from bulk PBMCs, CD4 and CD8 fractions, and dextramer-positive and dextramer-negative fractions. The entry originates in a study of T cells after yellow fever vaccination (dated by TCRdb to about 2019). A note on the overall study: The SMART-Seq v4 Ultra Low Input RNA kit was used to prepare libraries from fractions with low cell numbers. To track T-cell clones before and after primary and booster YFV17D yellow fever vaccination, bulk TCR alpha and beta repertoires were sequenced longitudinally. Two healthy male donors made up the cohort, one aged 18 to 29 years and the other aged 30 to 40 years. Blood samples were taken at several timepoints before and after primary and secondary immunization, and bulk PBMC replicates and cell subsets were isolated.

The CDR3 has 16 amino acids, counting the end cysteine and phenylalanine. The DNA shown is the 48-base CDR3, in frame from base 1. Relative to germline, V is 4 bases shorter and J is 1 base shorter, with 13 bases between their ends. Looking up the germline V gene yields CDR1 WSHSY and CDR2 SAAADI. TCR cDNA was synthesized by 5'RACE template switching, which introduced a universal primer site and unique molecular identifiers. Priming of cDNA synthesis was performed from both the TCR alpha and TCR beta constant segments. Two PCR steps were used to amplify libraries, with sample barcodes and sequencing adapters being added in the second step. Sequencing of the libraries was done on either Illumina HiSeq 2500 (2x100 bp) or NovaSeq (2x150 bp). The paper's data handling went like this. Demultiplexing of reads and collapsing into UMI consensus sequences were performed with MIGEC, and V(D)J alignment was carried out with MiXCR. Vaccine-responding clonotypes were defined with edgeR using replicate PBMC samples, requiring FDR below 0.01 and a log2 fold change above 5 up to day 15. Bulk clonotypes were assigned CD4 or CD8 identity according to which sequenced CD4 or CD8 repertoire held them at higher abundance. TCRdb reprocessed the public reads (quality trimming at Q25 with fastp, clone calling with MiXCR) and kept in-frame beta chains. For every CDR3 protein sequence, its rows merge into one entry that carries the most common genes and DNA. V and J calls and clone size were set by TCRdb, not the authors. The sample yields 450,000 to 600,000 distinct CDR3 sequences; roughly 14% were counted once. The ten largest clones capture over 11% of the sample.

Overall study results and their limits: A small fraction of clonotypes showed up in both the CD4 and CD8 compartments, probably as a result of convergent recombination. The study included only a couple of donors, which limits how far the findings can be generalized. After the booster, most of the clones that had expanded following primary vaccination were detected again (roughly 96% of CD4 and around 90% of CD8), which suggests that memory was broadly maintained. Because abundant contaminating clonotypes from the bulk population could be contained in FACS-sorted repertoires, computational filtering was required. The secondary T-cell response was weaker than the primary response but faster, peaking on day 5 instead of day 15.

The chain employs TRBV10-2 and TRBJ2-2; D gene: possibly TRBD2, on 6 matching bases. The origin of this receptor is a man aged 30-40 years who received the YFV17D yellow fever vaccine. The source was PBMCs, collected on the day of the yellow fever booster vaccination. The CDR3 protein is CASSVGGPQNTGELFF. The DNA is TGCGCCAGCAGTGTGGGAGGCCCGCAGAACACCGGGGAGCTGTTTTTT.